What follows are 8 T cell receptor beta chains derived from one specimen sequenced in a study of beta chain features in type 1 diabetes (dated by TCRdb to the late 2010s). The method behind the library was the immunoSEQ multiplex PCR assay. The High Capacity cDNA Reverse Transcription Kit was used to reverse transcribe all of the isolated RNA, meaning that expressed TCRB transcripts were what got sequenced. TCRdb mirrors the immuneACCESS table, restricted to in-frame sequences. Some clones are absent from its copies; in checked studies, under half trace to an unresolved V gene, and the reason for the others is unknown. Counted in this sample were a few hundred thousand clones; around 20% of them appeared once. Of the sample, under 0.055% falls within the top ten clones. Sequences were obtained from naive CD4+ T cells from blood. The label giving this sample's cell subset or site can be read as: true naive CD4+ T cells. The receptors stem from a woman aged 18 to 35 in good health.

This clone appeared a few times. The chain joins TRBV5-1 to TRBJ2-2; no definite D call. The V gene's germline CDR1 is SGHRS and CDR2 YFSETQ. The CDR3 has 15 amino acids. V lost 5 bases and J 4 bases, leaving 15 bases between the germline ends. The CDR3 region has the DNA TGCGCCAGCAGAGTTGGCATAACGGGCACCGGGGAGCTGTTTTTT. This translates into CASRVGITGTGELFF.

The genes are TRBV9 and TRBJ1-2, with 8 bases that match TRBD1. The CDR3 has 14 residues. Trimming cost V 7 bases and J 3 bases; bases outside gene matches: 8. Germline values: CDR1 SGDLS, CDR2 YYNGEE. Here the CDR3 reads CASATGAGDYGYTF. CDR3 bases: TGTGCCAGCGCGACAGGGGCGGGGGACTATGGCTACACCTTC.

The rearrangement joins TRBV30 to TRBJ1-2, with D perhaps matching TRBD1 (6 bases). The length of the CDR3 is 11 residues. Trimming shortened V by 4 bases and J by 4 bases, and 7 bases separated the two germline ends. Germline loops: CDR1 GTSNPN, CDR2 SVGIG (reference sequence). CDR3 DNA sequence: TGTGCCTGGACAGGGGCCTATGGCTACACCTTC. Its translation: CAWTGAYGYTF.

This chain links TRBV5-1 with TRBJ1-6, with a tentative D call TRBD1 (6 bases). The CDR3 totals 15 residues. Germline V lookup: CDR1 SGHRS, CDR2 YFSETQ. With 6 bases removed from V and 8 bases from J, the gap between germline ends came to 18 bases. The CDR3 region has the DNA TGCGCCAGCACCCCTCAGACAGGATCGGATTCACCCCTCCACTTT. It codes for CASTPQTGSDSPLHF.

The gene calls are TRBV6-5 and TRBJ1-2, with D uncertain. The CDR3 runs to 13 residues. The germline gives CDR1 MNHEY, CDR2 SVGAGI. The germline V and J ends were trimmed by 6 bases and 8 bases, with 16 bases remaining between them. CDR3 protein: CASRQRTNGGYTF. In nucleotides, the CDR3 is TGTGCCAGCAGACAGAGGACTAACGGGGGCTACACCTTC.

The CDR3: CAWSETQGSQPQHF. In nucleotides, the CDR3 is TGTGCCTGGAGCGAAACGCAGGGTTCTCAGCCCCAGCATTTT. The rearrangement uses TRBV30 and TRBJ1-5; D may be TRBD1 (5 bases). The CDR3 is made up of 14 amino acids. V lost 3 bases to trimming and J lost 6 bases, with 15 bases between them. The germline V gene encodes CDR1 GTSNPN and CDR2 SVGIG (reference sequence).

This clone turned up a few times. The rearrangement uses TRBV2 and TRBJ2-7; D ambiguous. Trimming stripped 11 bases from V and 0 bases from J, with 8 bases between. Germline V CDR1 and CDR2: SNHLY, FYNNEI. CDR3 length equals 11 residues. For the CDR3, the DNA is TGTGCCGTCGTCTCCTCCTACGAGCAGTACTTC. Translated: CAVVSSYEQYF.

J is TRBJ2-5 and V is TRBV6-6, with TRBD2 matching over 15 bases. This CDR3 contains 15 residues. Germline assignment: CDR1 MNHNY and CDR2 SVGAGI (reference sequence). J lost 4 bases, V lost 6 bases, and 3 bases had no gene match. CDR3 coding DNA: TGTGCCAGCAGCAAGGGACTAGCGGGGGGAGAGACCCAGTACTTC. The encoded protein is CASSKGLAGGETQYF.